This T cell receptor beta chain was observed in a study of T-cell reconstitution after alpha-beta-depleted transplantation in children. Unique molecular identifiers were used to barcode this TCRbeta library. TCRdb reprocessed the PCR reads with MiXCR, giving one entry per CDR3 protein. The sample holds about 260,000 distinct CDR3 sequences, 6.5% to 10% seen once. Germline CDR1 MGHDK, CDR2 SYGVNS. CDR3 length: 15 residues. The ends were cut back, 3 bases at V and 0 bases at J, with 11 bases in the middle. This clonotype was recorded many times. The target antigen is unknown. Whole-study findings and limits: Certain patients had high TCRbeta diversity at day 60, and it came from recipient T cells and thymic progenitors that survived. A year post-transplant, T-cell counts and diversity derived mostly from newly produced T cells. Several hundred graft clones that had expanded were reportedly the source of alpha-beta T cells about two months after transplant.

The gene calls are TRBV25-1 and TRBJ1-2, with D unresolved. This receptor was taken from a male patient younger than 18 who had a stem cell transplant for acute lymphoblastic leukemia, so the T cells may come from the graft donor. Sample: PBMCs, mostly from graft donor cells, taken 180 days after TCRalphabeta/CD19-depleted stem cell transplant. The CDR3 loop reads CASSDGIGPNYGYTF. The CDR3 region has the DNA TGTGCCAGCAGTGATGGCATAGGGCCTAACTATGGCTACACCTTC.